This T cell receptor (beta chain) emerged from a study of blood T cell repertoires in COVID-19. The overall study: Collection of acute and convalescent COVID-19 samples took place in the United States, Italy and Spain. Sources were T cells, B-cell-depleted T cells, or PBMCs; the material itself was cDNA or gDNA.

V lost 5 bases, J lost 6 bases, and 4 bases stayed unmatched. This CDR3 comprises 12 residues. Germline V gene lookup returns CDR1 SQVTM and CDR2 ANQGSEA. Original methodology: The assay estimated nucleated cells by amplifying reference gene primers. The assay was immunoSEQ multiplex PCR, and TCRdb's table has in-frame clones only and misses some. The V and J calls and clone size come from that table; D and trimming were worked out from the DNA. The sample shows some 200,000 clones, 94% of them seen only once. Sequencing input: peripheral blood. This receptor was taken from a man aged 25 to 40 with COVID-19, enrolled during active disease. The chain links TRBV29-1 to TRBJ2-3; 8 nucleotides match TRBD2. The CDR3 is CSVQAGVDTQYF. In nucleotides, the CDR3 is TGCAGCGTTCAAGCGGGGGTGGATACGCAGTATTTT.